This TCR beta chain originates from a study of T cells expressing NK-cell markers. Study-wide context: One of the eight sequenced donors was seronegative, whereas the other seven were HCMV-seropositive. Broader study findings: Nothing established the HCMV specificity of expanded NKG2C+ T cell clones.

The CDR3 extends over 13 amino acids. Germline V CDR1 and CDR2: KGHDR, SFDVKD. TCR beta libraries carry UMIs added by 5'RACE template switching. From its re-call of the 5' RACE reads, TCRdb lists each CDR3 protein once, without DNA. The sample table sets out some 410,000 distinct CDR3 sequences. With respect to this clonotype: What it binds is not known.

This chain uses TRBV24-1 with TRBJ1-5; the TCRdb D gene call, TRBD1, has no DNA to confirm it. What was sequenced was blood T cells: a sorted CD56 or NKG2C T cell subset, CD4+ or CD8+ T cells, or bulk PBMC T cells (not recorded which). This TCR was sampled from a woman between 18 and 75 years old in good health. The CDR3 spells CATRLGDGQPQHF.